One and the same sample provided the 21 T cell receptor beta chains below, sequenced in a study of shared clonotypes between healthy human individuals. Assay: immunoSEQ multiplex PCR; the TCRdb copy retains only in-frame clones and omits some. Altogether roughly 2,000,000 clones are present, roughly 93% being singletons, with the ten largest covering less than 2%. Naive CD8 populations comprised CD45RO-negative cells positively selected for CCR7, excluding terminally differentiated effector memory CD45RA+ cells. The sequenced material came from naive CD8+ T cells from PBMCs. The receptors originated from a man aged 18 to 35 in good health. Some clones in this sample may be carry-over from other donors' samples.

The chain employs TRBV5-1 and TRBJ1-1; 7 bases line up with TRBD1. The V and J ends lost 3 bases and 1 base, in that order; junction bases with no gene match: 9. Germline CDR1 reads SGHRS; CDR2 reads YFSETQ. CDR3 length equals 16 residues. CDR3 amino acids: CASSWGRDRENTEAFF. The CDR3 DNA reads TGCGCCAGCAGCTGGGGCCGGGACAGAGAGAACACTGAAGCTTTCTTT.

The chain combines TRBV7-9 with TRBJ2-7, with 8 bases matching TRBD1. There are 16 residues in the CDR3. Per germline, CDR1 SEHNR and CDR2 FQNEAQ (reference sequence). The V and J ends lost 5 bases and 4 bases, in that order; junction bases with no gene match: 13. The CDR3 DNA reads TGTGCCAGCAGCCGGAATCGGGACAGGCTAGGGTACGAGCAGTACTTC. Its translation is CASSRNRDRLGYEQYF.

The V and J genes are TRBV11-2 and TRBJ2-5; possible D gene TRBD2, 5 bases. The CDR3 runs to 10 residues. V was shortened by 4 bases and J by 9 bases, with 6 bases between the two germline ends. Germline CDR1 reads SGHAT; CDR2 reads FQNNGV. CDR3: CASSSDSQYF. CDR3 DNA: TGTGCCAGCAGCTCGGACTCCCAGTACTTC.

About this clone itself: This CDR3 is also generated by other DNA sequences in the sample. This chain connects TRBV15 to TRBJ2-7, with TRBD1 matching over 10 bases. Per germline, CDR1 LNHNV and CDR2 YYDKDF (reference sequence). The CDR3 loop spans 14 amino acids. Losses at the gene ends were 1 base for V and 4 bases for J; bases not matched to a gene: 1. The CDR3 coding sequence is TGTGCCACCAGCAGAGGACAGGGGGCGTACGAGCAGTACTTC. Residues: CATSRGQGAYEQYF.

This chain links TRBV18 with TRBJ2-2; 12 nucleotides align to TRBD1. Looked up from germline, CDR1 is KGHSH and CDR2 is LQKENI. The J segment lost 5 bases and the V segment lost 2 bases, leaving 6 bases of the junction unmatched. This CDR3 has 17 residues. CDR3 protein: CASSPGDRGRRTGELFF. The DNA for the CDR3 is TGTGCCAGCTCACCAGGGGACAGGGGGCGCCGTACCGGGGAGCTGTTTTTT.

The chain combines TRBV5-1 with TRBJ2-5; no clear D. The CDR3 loop spans 13 amino acids. Germline CDR1 and CDR2: SGHRS and YFSETQ. Trimming shortened V by 2 bases and J by 5 bases, and 10 bases separated the two germline ends. The CDR3 reads CASSFVVGETQYF. In DNA form, the CDR3 reads TGCGCCAGCAGCTTCGTAGTAGGGGAGACCCAGTACTTC. The complete variable domain, with remaining parts taken from reference TRBV5-1 and TRBJ2-5, reads KAGVTQTPRYLIKTRGQQVTLSCSPISGHRSVSWYQQTPGQGLQFLFEYFSETQRNKGNFPGRFSGRQFSNSRSEMNVSTLELGDSALYLCASSFVVGETQYFGPGTRLLVL.

DNA for the CDR3: TGTGCCAGTAGCATGACCCTCGGCGTCTCACTCTACGAGCAGTACTTC. It codes for CASSMTLGVSLYEQYF. The chain couples TRBV19 to TRBJ2-7, with D uncertain. Trimming removed 6 bases at V and 3 bases at J, with 21 bases between. Germline V gene data show CDR1 as LNHDA and CDR2 as SQIVND (reference sequence). The CDR3 sequence is 16 residues long.

The V gene is TRBV9, the J gene TRBJ2-1; perhaps D is TRBD1 or TRBD2 (5 bases each). This CDR3 spans 14 amino acids. Germline V gene data show CDR1 as SGDLS and CDR2 as YYNGEE. Trimming pared 2 bases from V and 5 bases from J, leaving 11 bases between. In nucleotides, the CDR3 is TGTGCCAGCAGCGTTGGGGGTTGGGACAATGAGCAGTTCTTC. Its protein is CASSVGGWDNEQFF.

The rearrangement uses TRBV29-1 and TRBJ2-7; 13 bases match TRBD2. Germline V CDR1 and CDR2: SQVTM, ANQGSEA. J gave up 4 bases and V 7 bases, and 10 bases lay outside the gene matches. This CDR3 spans 15 amino acids. CDR3 region: CSARGTSGAPYEQYF. CDR3 bases: TGCAGCGCCCGCGGGACTAGCGGGGCCCCGTACGAGCAGTACTTC.

The CDR3 protein is CASSSGNTEAFF. DNA for the CDR3: TGTGCCAGCAGCTCTGGTAACACTGAAGCTTTCTTT. The gene calls are TRBV9 and TRBJ1-1, with D unresolved. The CDR3 has 12 amino acids. V gave up 4 bases and J gave up 2 bases, with 6 bases separating them. CDR1 is SGDLS, CDR2 YYNGEE, per germline.

This sequence joins TRBV30 and TRBJ1-5, with 8 bases matching TRBD1. In germline, CDR1 is GTSNPN, CDR2 SVGIG (reference sequence). V gave up 2 bases and J gave up 4 bases; unmatched junction bases: 4. CDR3 length: 14 amino acids. The CDR3 loop reads CAWSSWTGNQPQHF. The DNA for the CDR3 is TGTGCCTGGAGTTCGTGGACAGGGAATCAGCCCCAGCATTTT.

This rearrangement joins TRBV27 to TRBJ2-1, with 12 bases that match TRBD2. Germline CDR1 MNHEY, CDR2 SMNVEV (reference sequence). V lost 4 bases and J lost 7; bases outside the gene matches: 5. The CDR3 consists of 15 residues. CDR3 protein: CASSSLAGGLNEQFF. CDR3 bases: TGTGCCAGCAGTTCCCTAGCGGGAGGGCTGAATGAGCAGTTCTTC.

The J gene is TRBJ2-3, the V gene TRBV4-1; TRBD2 matches at 12 bases. Trimming took 6 bases from V and 4 from J; bases not matched to a gene: 5. CDR1 is MGHRA, CDR2 YSYEKL, per germline. The CDR3 spans 15 residues. CDR3 residues: CASRPTSGRPDTQYF. CDR3 nucleotide sequence: TGCGCCAGCAGGCCGACTAGCGGGAGACCAGATACGCAGTATTTT.

Turning to this clone: Different DNA sequences within this sample yield the same CDR3. The rearrangement joins TRBV13 to TRBJ1-2; D is unclear. The CDR3 runs 13 residues. Trimming cost V 0 bases and J 2 bases, with 4 bases left between them. Germline V gene data show CDR1 as PRHDT and CDR2 as FYEKMQ (reference sequence). The CDR3 sequence is CASSLGGNYGYTF. DNA of the CDR3: TGTGCCAGCAGCTTAGGCGGGAACTATGGCTACACCTTC.

This clone was counted between two and nine times. Compared with germline, one end of the junction differs, possibly owing to a read error. The chain joins TRBV30 to TRBJ1-1, with D uncertain. The CDR3 length is 12 residues. Germline V CDR1 and CDR2: GTSNPN, SVGIG (reference sequence). The DNA for the CDR3 is TGTGCCTGGAGTGAGCTGAAGACTGAAGCTTTCTTT. It encodes CAWSELKTEAFF.

The genes are TRBV7-8 and TRBJ2-7; 11 positions agree with TRBD2. The CDR3 sequence is 18 residues long. Germline trimming cut 2 bases from V and 9 bases from J; bases unmatched to any gene: 18. Germline V gene sequence: CDR1 SGHVS, CDR2 FQNEAQ. CDR3 sequence reads: CASSLIRFATSGTTGQYF. Written as DNA, the CDR3 is TGTGCCAGCAGCTTAATTAGGTTTGCGACTAGCGGGACGACCGGGCAGTACTTC.

V gene TRBV28 combines with J gene TRBJ2-4, with 9 nucleotides matching TRBD1. The CDR3 runs to 14 residues. Germline values: CDR1 MDHEN, CDR2 SYDVKM. V dropped 6 bases and J dropped 5; count of bases not matched to a gene: 5. The CDR3 loop is CASRPTGGENIQYF. Written as DNA, the CDR3 is TGTGCCAGCAGACCAACAGGGGGCGAAAACATTCAGTACTTC.

The rearrangement joins TRBV30 to TRBJ2-2; no reliable D call. V was clipped by 2 bases and J by 7 bases, with 20 bases between them. CDR3 length equals 16 residues. CDR1 GTSNPN and CDR2 SVGIG come from the germline V gene (reference sequence). This CDR3 is CAWSMATYSVSGELFF. The CDR3 region has the DNA TGTGCCTGGAGTATGGCGACATACTCGGTGAGCGGGGAGCTGTTTTTT. Full variable domain (missing parts from reference TRBV30 and TRBJ2-2): SQTIHQWPATLVQPVGSPLSLECTVEGTSNPNLYWYRQAAGRGLQLLFYSVGIGQISSEVPQNLSASRPQDRQFILSSKKLLLSDSGFYLCAWSMATYSVSGELFFGEGSRLTVL.

A note on this clone: Other DNA sequences of this sample code for an identical CDR3. The chain employs TRBV27 and TRBJ2-7; the match to TRBD1 covers 7 bases. V lost 2 bases to trimming and J lost 2 bases; unmatched junction nucleotides: 6. CDR1 and CDR2 from the germline V gene are MNHEY and SMNVEV (reference sequence). This CDR3 region has 15 residues. CDR3 region: CASSLLAGGPYEQYF. The CDR3 coding sequence is TGTGCCAGCAGTTTACTGGCAGGGGGTCCCTACGAGCAGTACTTC.

The chain uses TRBV5-4 and TRBJ1-2, with TRBD1 matching over 8 bases. The CDR3 extends over 18 amino acids. Per germline, CDR1 SGHNT and CDR2 YYREEE (reference sequence). The junction had 14 bases not matched to a gene; V was cut back by 1 base and J by 3 bases. CDR3 amino acids: CASSLWPPEQGVDYGYTF. CDR3 DNA sequence: TGTGCCAGCAGCTTGTGGCCCCCAGAACAGGGGGTAGACTATGGCTACACCTTC.

The V and J genes are TRBV27 and TRBJ1-5; 8 positions agree with TRBD1. Unmatched junction bases numbered 5, after V lost 4 bases and J lost 3 bases. CDR1 and CDR2 from the germline V gene are MNHEY and SMNVEV (reference sequence). This CDR3 is 15 amino acids long. The CDR3 reads CASSWAGGPNQPQHF. The CDR3 DNA reads as TGTGCCAGCAGTTGGGCAGGGGGCCCCAATCAGCCCCAGCATTTT.